Listed below are T cell receptor beta chains from one sample, sequenced in a study of response to subunit inactivated influenza vaccine. TCRdb analysed the RT-PCR reads with MiXCR anew, one entry per CDR3 protein. The table includes about 650,000 distinct CDR3 sequences, roughly 14% detected once. The material was PBMCs from blood, obtained approximately 12 days after vaccination. These receptors came from a man in his fifties who received an inactivated influenza vaccine. Both conserved end residues are part of each CDR3. Fields, in order: clone size, D gene, J gene, V gene, CDR3 protein, CDR3 DNA. A D gene is named only where the DNA matches it firmly. Clone size is given for some rows only: seen once, a few or many times, or a class if the clone is expanded.

size: -; D: -; J: TRBJ1-1; V: TRBV9; CDR3: CASSATGTDTEAFF; DNA: TGTGCCAGCAGTGCGACGGGGACGGACACTGAAGCTTTCTTT
size: many; D: -; J: TRBJ2-2; V: TRBV7-9; CDR3: CASEVPNTGELFF; DNA: TGTGCCAGCGAAGTTCCGAACACCGGGGAGCTGTTTTTT
size: few; D: -; J: TRBJ1-5; V: TRBV20-1; CDR3: CSARDPGGNQPQHF; DNA: TGCAGTGCTAGAGATCCGGGCGGGAATCAGCCCCAGCATTTT
size: few; D: TRBD2; J: TRBJ2-7; V: TRBV6-2/TRBV6-3; CDR3: CASRKPGGYEQYF; DNA: TGTGCCAGCAGGAAACCGGGGGGCTACGAGCAGTACTTC
size: -; D: -; J: TRBJ2-5; V: TRBV11-2; CDR3: CASSLAHLAQGETQYF; DNA: TGTGCCAGCAGCTTAGCCCACCTAGCGCAGGGAGAGACCCAGTACTTC
size: -; D: TRBD1; J: TRBJ2-7; V: TRBV4-2; CDR3: CAGSQNQGARNYEQYF; DNA: TGTGCCGGCAGCCAGAACCAGGGGGCGAGGAACTACGAGCAGTACTTC
size: few; D: TRBD1; J: TRBJ2-7; V: TRBV29-1; CDR3: CSAEGGQGSPYEQYF; DNA: TGCAGCGCCGAAGGGGGACAGGGAAGTCCCTACGAGCAGTACTTC
size: -; D: TRBD2; J: TRBJ2-7; V: TRBV7-8; CDR3: CASRATSGRAPSYEQYF; DNA: TGTGCCAGCAGGGCTACTAGCGGGAGGGCTCCTTCCTACGAGCAGTACTTC
size: -; D: TRBD1; J: TRBJ2-4; V: TRBV20-1; CDR3: CSGQDPAKNIQYF; DNA: TGCAGCGGACAGGACCCAGCCAAAAACATTCAGTACTTC
size: few; D: -; J: TRBJ2-7; V: TRBV12-3/TRBV12-4; CDR3: CASSLAMGGAVEQYF; DNA: TGTGCCAGCAGTTTAGCGATGGGGGGCGCGGTCGAGCAGTACTTC
size: few; D: -; J: TRBJ1-2; V: TRBV7-9; CDR3: CASSPRRGANYGYTF; DNA: TGTGCCAGCAGCCCCCGGCGGGGAGCTAACTATGGCTACACCTTC
size: -; D: -; J: TRBJ2-1; V: TRBV5-1; CDR3: CASSLAGQLEQFF; DNA: TGCGCCAGCAGCTTGGCCGGACAGCTCGAGCAGTTCTTC
size: once; D: TRBD2; J: TRBJ2-3; V: TRBV7-8; CDR3: CASSSFLAATDTQYF; DNA: TGTGCCAGCAGTTCTTTTCTAGCGGCGACAGATACGCAGTATTTT
size: -; D: TRBD1; J: TRBJ2-7; V: TRBV5-6; CDR3: CASSSPGQGFYEQYF; DNA: TGTGCCAGCAGTTCACCGGGACAGGGGTTCTACGAGCAGTACTTC
size: few; D: -; J: TRBJ1-5; V: TRBV6-2/TRBV6-3; CDR3: CASSYSGAYSNQPQHF; DNA: TGTGCCAGCAGTTACTCGGGAGCCTATAGCAATCAGCCCCAGCATTTT
size: many; D: TRBD1; J: TRBJ2-7; V: TRBV7-2; CDR3: CASSLQTGSSYEQYF; DNA: TGTGCCAGCAGCTTACAGACAGGGTCTTCCTACGAGCAGTACTTC
size: -; D: -; J: TRBJ2-2; V: TRBV5-1; CDR3: CASSLAAGASGELFF; DNA: TGCGCCAGCAGCTTGGCGGCAGGGGCGAGCGGGGAGCTGTTTTTT
size: -; D: -; J: TRBJ2-3; V: TRBV5-6; CDR3: CASSLLISGLPTDTQYF; DNA: TGTGCCAGCAGCTTGTTGATTTCAGGGCTACCCACAGATACGCAGTATTTT
size: few; D: -; J: TRBJ2-3; V: TRBV20-1; CDR3: CSTNRDYTDTQYF; DNA: TGCAGTACAAACAGGGACTACACAGATACGCAGTATTTT
size: -; D: -; J: TRBJ2-1; V: TRBV14; CDR3: CASSQDTSETYNEQFF; DNA: TGTGCCAGCAGCCAAGATACGAGCGAGACCTACAATGAGCAGTTCTTC
size: few; D: -; J: TRBJ2-1; V: TRBV20-1; CDR3: CSARLPWVNEQFF; DNA: TGCAGTGCTAGATTGCCTTGGGTGAATGAGCAGTTCTTC
size: -; D: TRBD2; J: TRBJ2-5; V: TRBV7-8; CDR3: CASSYLAGVKETQYF; DNA: TGTGCCAGCAGCTACCTAGCGGGAGTTAAAGAGACCCAGTACTTC
size: -; D: -; J: TRBJ2-5; V: TRBV29-1; CDR3: CSVEPSGPKASETQYF; DNA: TGCAGCGTTGAGCCTTCGGGGCCTAAAGCTTCAGAGACCCAGTACTTC
size: few; D: TRBD1; J: TRBJ2-3; V: TRBV6-2/TRBV6-3; CDR3: CATGQGDTQYF; DNA: TGTGCCACCGGACAGGGAGATACGCAGTATTTT
size: -; D: TRBD2; J: TRBJ2-1; V: TRBV5-1; CDR3: CASGTGTSVSEQFF; DNA: TGCGCCAGCGGTACGGGGACTAGCGTCAGCGAGCAGTTCTTC
size: -; D: TRBD1; J: TRBJ1-3; V: TRBV10-3; CDR3: CASGTANSGNTIYF; DNA: TGTGCCTCCGGGACAGCGAACTCTGGAAACACCATATATTTT
size: -; D: TRBD2; J: TRBJ2-7; V: TRBV2; CDR3: CASREGTSATYEQYF; DNA: TGTGCCAGCAGGGAAGGGACTAGCGCTACCTACGAGCAGTACTTC
size: few; D: TRBD1; J: TRBJ1-1; V: TRBV6-1; CDR3: CASSPDQGAAEAFF; DNA: TGTGCCAGCAGTCCCGATCAGGGGGCGGCTGAAGCTTTCTTT
size: -; D: TRBD1; J: TRBJ1-1; V: TRBV11-2; CDR3: CASSLVVTLRGQPMNTEAFF; DNA: TGTGCCAGCAGCTTAGTGGTTACCCTCAGGGGGCAACCCATGAACACTGAAGCTTTCTTT
size: -; D: TRBD1; J: TRBJ1-4; V: TRBV6-5; CDR3: CASSYGRGIAKLFF; DNA: TGTGCCAGCAGTTACGGCAGGGGGATCGCTAAACTGTTTTTT
size: few; D: -; J: TRBJ2-1; V: TRBV5-1; CDR3: CASSRRLFNEQFF; DNA: TGCGCCAGCAGCCGGCGACTTTTTAATGAGCAGTTCTTC
size: few; D: TRBD2; J: TRBJ2-1; V: TRBV28; CDR3: CASSFFGGAGVPRTNNEQFF; DNA: TGTGCCAGCAGTTTCTTCGGTGGAGCGGGAGTCCCCCGAACAAACAATGAGCAGTTCTTC
size: few; D: -; J: TRBJ1-3; V: TRBV7-3; CDR3: CASSLRSGTGNTIYF; DNA: TGTGCCAGCAGCTTACGGAGTGGTACTGGAAACACCATATATTTT
size: many; D: -; J: TRBJ1-2; V: TRBV20-1; CDR3: CSASPSGSYGYTF; DNA: TGCAGTGCTAGTCCCTCCGGAAGTTATGGCTACACCTTC
size: -; D: -; J: TRBJ2-1; V: TRBV12-3/TRBV12-4; CDR3: CASSLRQQSNNEQFF; DNA: TGTGCCAGCAGTTTACGTCAACAGAGCAACAATGAGCAGTTCTTC
size: few; D: -; J: TRBJ2-3; V: TRBV7-2; CDR3: CASSLARERPTDTQYF; DNA: TGTGCCAGCAGCTTAGCGCGCGAGCGGCCTACAGATACGCAGTATTTT
size: -; D: -; J: TRBJ1-5; V: TRBV12-3/TRBV12-4; CDR3: CASSPRGLGNLFNQPQHF; DNA: TGTGCCAGCAGTCCCCGGGGACTTGGTAATCTGTTCAATCAGCCCCAGCATTTT
size: many; D: -; J: TRBJ2-3; V: TRBV25-1; CDR3: CATWGSTDTQYF; DNA: TGTGCCACCTGGGGGAGCACAGATACGCAGTATTTT
size: few; D: -; J: TRBJ2-1; V: TRBV20-1; CDR3: CSADPLERTLSYNEQFF; DNA: TGCAGTGCTGACCCGTTGGAGCGGACCCTTTCCTACAATGAGCAGTTCTTC
size: -; D: -; J: TRBJ1-6; V: TRBV6-2/TRBV6-3; CDR3: CASSYSFTSPLHF; DNA: TGTGCCAGCAGTTACTCATTTACTTCACCCCTCCACTTT
size: -; D: -; J: TRBJ2-1; V: TRBV20-1; CDR3: CSPRGGGAIDYNEQFF; DNA: TGCAGCCCTAGGGGGGGAGGAGCGATCGATTACAATGAGCAGTTCTTC
size: few; D: -; J: TRBJ1-2; V: TRBV15; CDR3: CATSRDLGRSAGYTF; DNA: TGTGCCACCAGCAGAGATTTAGGCAGGAGCGCTGGCTACACCTTC
size: -; D: TRBD2; J: TRBJ2-3; V: TRBV29-1; CDR3: CSVEGAGVGDTQYF; DNA: TGCAGCGTTGAAGGTGCGGGAGTGGGAGATACGCAGTATTTT
size: -; D: TRBD1; J: TRBJ2-7; V: TRBV7-2; CDR3: CASSFGDRRYEQYF; DNA: TGTGCCAGCAGCTTTGGGGACAGGCGCTACGAGCAGTACTTC
size: -; D: -; J: TRBJ2-2; V: TRBV9; CDR3: CASSPGGHFPGELFF; DNA: TGTGCCAGCAGCCCGGGGGGACACTTCCCCGGGGAGCTGTTTTTT
size: -; D: -; J: TRBJ1-3; V: TRBV6-1; CDR3: CASTRGRYSGNTIYF; DNA: TGTGCCAGCACTCGCGGCAGATATTCTGGAAACACCATATATTTT
size: few; D: -; J: TRBJ2-4; V: TRBV11-1; CDR3: CASSPTPDSLAKNIQYF; DNA: TGTGCCAGCAGCCCCACACCGGACAGTTTAGCCAAAAACATTCAGTACTTC
size: few; D: TRBD1; J: TRBJ2-1; V: TRBV12-3/TRBV12-4; CDR3: CASSRDRISYNEQFF; DNA: TGTGCCAGCAGTAGGGACAGAATCTCCTACAATGAGCAGTTCTTC
size: -; D: -; J: TRBJ2-4; V: TRBV24-1; CDR3: CATGGARKNIQYF; DNA: TGTGCCACCGGGGGGGCCAGGAAAAACATTCAGTACTTC
size: -; D: -; J: TRBJ1-1; V: TRBV9; CDR3: CASSVGDTEAFF; DNA: TGTGCCAGCAGCGTAGGTGACACTGAAGCTTTCTTT
size: few; D: TRBD2; J: TRBJ2-5; V: TRBV28; CDR3: CASSFPLAGDQETQYF; DNA: TGTGCCAGCAGTTTCCCGTTAGCGGGGGACCAAGAGACCCAGTACTTC
size: -; D: -; J: TRBJ2-7; V: TRBV20-1; CDR3: CSVTSSYEQYF; DNA: TGCAGTGTTACATCTTCCTACGAGCAGTACTTC
size: few; D: -; J: TRBJ2-5; V: TRBV7-2; CDR3: CASSLSSDETQYF; DNA: TGTGCCAGCAGCCTCTCTTCTGACGAGACCCAGTACTTC
size: -; D: TRBD2; J: TRBJ2-1; V: TRBV20-1; CDR3: CSALGASGSYEQFF; DNA: TGCAGTGCCCTGGGGGCTAGCGGGAGCTATGAGCAGTTCTTC
size: few; D: TRBD1; J: TRBJ1-2; V: TRBV20-1; CDR3: CSARLTDRIDYGYTF; DNA: TGCAGTGCTAGACTAACGGACAGGATCGACTATGGCTACACCTTC